This TCR beta chain was recorded in a study of shared clonotypes between healthy human individuals. Study-level background: Researchers assigned three CD4 naive, three CD4 memory, two CD8 naive and one CD8 memory plate to each donor.

Some clones are missing from TCRdb's copy, which holds only in-frame ones; the method was immunoSEQ multiplex PCR. The data hold 950,000 to 1,100,000 clones, with about 75% observed a single time. The CDR3 covers 13 residues. Trimming took off 5 bases at V and 2 bases at J, with 10 bases between the two ends. Germline V gene data show CDR1 as MDHEN and CDR2 as SYDVKM. Study-wide results and caveats: Relative to clonotypes present in all four donors, those not shared had lower generation probabilities.

Concerning this clone itself: Its specificity is not known.

This sequence was found in a man aged 18 to 30 in good health. Sequenced input: memory CD4+ T cells sorted from blood. Subset denoted: CD45RA-negative fraction. This chain links TRBV28 with TRBJ2-7; D remains unclear. The CDR3 coding sequence is TGTGCCAGCAGTACCCCGACACCCTACGAGCAGTACTTC. Protein product: CASSTPTPYEQYF.